A selection of T cell receptor beta chains follows, all from one sample in a study of early T cells in non-severe SARS-CoV-2 infection. TCRdb re-called the 5' RACE reads through MiXCR, storing one row per CDR3 protein. The sample includes approximately 69,000 distinct CDR3 sequences, around 10% of them seen just once. Sequencing was performed on whole blood, taken at baseline. Receptor source: an adult who was a healthcare worker with PCR-confirmed SARS-CoV-2 infection or an uninfected control (not recorded which). CDR3s include the opening cysteine and the closing phenylalanine or tryptophan. Fields, in order: CDR3 protein, CDR3 DNA, J gene, clone size, V gene, D gene. A D gene is named only where the DNA matches it firmly. Clone size is given for some rows only: seen once, a few or many times, or a class if the clone is expanded.

CDR3: CASSRDGLMNTEAFF; DNA: TGCGCCAGCAGCAGGGACGGACTCATGAACACTGAAGCTTTCTTT; J: TRBJ1-1; size: few; V: TRBV5-1; D: -
CDR3: CASSVTGGPYNEQFF; DNA: TGTGCCAGCAGTGTAACAGGGGGTCCCTACAATGAGCAGTTCTTC; J: TRBJ2-1; size: -; V: TRBV6-1; D: TRBD1
CDR3: CASSFLGTGEKLFF; DNA: TGCGCCAGCTCTTTCTTAGGGACAGGGGAAAAACTGTTTTTT; J: TRBJ1-4; size: many; V: TRBV5-1; D: TRBD1
CDR3: CASSSAGQGNNEQFF; DNA: TGTGCCAGCAGTTCCGCGGGACAGGGAAACAATGAGCAGTTCTTC; J: TRBJ2-1; size: few; V: TRBV12-3/TRBV12-4; D: TRBD1
CDR3: CASSSPPDQAGGHTF; DNA: TGTGCCAGTAGTTCACCGCCTGACCAGGCTGGGGGCCACACCTTC; J: TRBJ1-2; size: few; V: TRBV19; D: -
CDR3: CASSSGEVLYGYTF; DNA: TGTGCCAGCAGTTCCGGAGAGGTCCTCTATGGCTACACCTTC; J: TRBJ1-2; size: many; V: TRBV6-6; D: -
CDR3: CASSLAKYTDTQYF; DNA: TGTGCCAGCAGCTTGGCCAAATACACAGATACGCAGTATTTT; J: TRBJ2-3; size: -; V: TRBV5-4; D: -
CDR3: CASSLDRDTDTQYF; DNA: TGTGCCAGCAGCTTGGACAGGGACACAGATACGCAGTATTTT; J: TRBJ2-3; size: -; V: TRBV5-5; D: -
CDR3: CASRGQGAVGELFF; DNA: TGTGCCAGCAGGGGACAGGGGGCGGTCGGGGAGCTGTTTTTT; J: TRBJ2-2; size: -; V: TRBV12-3/TRBV12-4; D: TRBD1
CDR3: CASRSTGNSPLHF; DNA: TGCGCCAGCAGATCGACAGGGAATTCACCCCTCCACTTT; J: TRBJ1-6; size: many; V: TRBV10-2; D: TRBD1
CDR3: CASSFGDSGANVLTF; DNA: TGTGCCAGCAGCTTTGGGGATTCTGGGGCCAACGTCCTGACTTTC; J: TRBJ2-6; size: -; V: TRBV11-2; D: -
CDR3: CASMANAGRGEQYF; DNA: TGTGCCAGCATGGCCAACGCGGGACGAGGCGAGCAGTACTTC; J: TRBJ2-7; size: many; V: TRBV25-1; D: -
CDR3: CASSNLLAGEQYF; DNA: TGTGCCAGCAGCAACCTACTAGCGGGCGAGCAGTACTTC; J: TRBJ2-7; size: -; V: TRBV6-2/TRBV6-3; D: TRBD2
CDR3: CASSPRGQRIRASGNTIYF; DNA: TGTGCCAGCAGCCCGAGGGGACAGAGAATTAGGGCCTCTGGAAACACCATATATTTT; J: TRBJ1-3; size: -; V: TRBV7-9; D: TRBD1
CDR3: CASSLAFGIYNEQFF; DNA: TGTGCCAGCAGCTTAGCGTTTGGCATCTACAATGAGCAGTTCTTC; J: TRBJ2-1; size: few; V: TRBV7-6; D: -
CDR3: CASSRQYWETQYF; DNA: TGCGCCAGCAGCCGACAATATTGGGAGACCCAGTACTTC; J: TRBJ2-5; size: many; V: TRBV5-1; D: -
CDR3: CASGGLAGREQFF; DNA: TGCGCCAGTGGCGGACTAGCGGGGCGAGAGCAGTTCTTC; J: TRBJ2-1; size: -; V: TRBV5-1; D: TRBD2
CDR3: CVSSANGAASSYEQYF; DNA: TGTGTCAGCAGTGCGAATGGGGCAGCTAGCTCCTACGAGCAGTACTTC; J: TRBJ2-7; size: -; V: TRBV2; D: -
CDR3: CSARRISETQYF; DNA: TGCAGTGCTAGGCGGATAAGCGAGACCCAGTACTTC; J: TRBJ2-5; size: few; V: TRBV20-1; D: -
CDR3: CASSLLGLQDNEQFF; DNA: TGCGCCAGCAGCTTGTTAGGACTCCAGGACAATGAGCAGTTCTTC; J: TRBJ2-1; size: -; V: TRBV5-1; D: -
CDR3: CASSLGTFSSYEQYF; DNA: TGTGCCAGCAGCTTGGGGACTTTCAGCTCCTACGAGCAGTACTTC; J: TRBJ2-7; size: few; V: TRBV13; D: -
CDR3: CASSVAVGTSGNTIYF; DNA: TGTGCCAGCAGCGTAGCAGTTGGTACCTCTGGAAACACCATATATTTT; J: TRBJ1-3; size: -; V: TRBV9; D: -
CDR3: CATSRTSVSYTDTQYF; DNA: TGTGCCACCAGCAGAACCTCGGTGTCCTACACAGATACGCAGTATTTT; J: TRBJ2-3; size: -; V: TRBV15; D: -
CDR3: CASSSNWDYNKDYNEQFF; DNA: TGCGCCAGCAGCTCTAACTGGGACTACAATAAAGACTACAATGAGCAGTTCTTC; J: TRBJ2-1; size: -; V: TRBV5-1; D: TRBD2
CDR3: CASSQVGGLAFQYF; DNA: TGCGCCAGCAGCCAAGTTGGCGGGCTTGCCTTCCAGTACTTC; J: TRBJ2-5; size: many; V: TRBV4-1; D: -
CDR3: CASSPPRPTGELFF; DNA: TGTGCCAGCTCACCACCACGGCCCACCGGGGAGCTGTTTTTT; J: TRBJ2-2; size: few; V: TRBV18; D: -
CDR3: CSSAPGGAAYNEQFF; DNA: TGCAGTTCCGCACCCGGGGGGGCAGCCTACAATGAGCAGTTCTTC; J: TRBJ2-1; size: many; V: TRBV20-1; D: TRBD2
CDR3: CASRAGAYNEQFF; DNA: TGTGCCAGCAGGGCGGGAGCCTACAATGAGCAGTTCTTC; J: TRBJ2-1; size: many; V: TRBV7-6; D: TRBD2
CDR3: CASSVGGGLNNQPQHF; DNA: TGTGCCAGCAGCGTGGGAGGGGGCCTCAATAATCAGCCCCAGCATTTT; J: TRBJ1-5; size: -; V: TRBV6-1; D: TRBD1
CDR3: CATSDLSSNEQFF; DNA: TGTGCCACCAGTGATTTGTCATCGAATGAGCAGTTCTTC; J: TRBJ2-1; size: few; V: TRBV24-1; D: -
CDR3: CASTHSQGATEAFF; DNA: TGTGCCAGCACCCACTCACAGGGCGCCACTGAAGCTTTCTTT; J: TRBJ1-1; size: -; V: TRBV25-1; D: -
CDR3: CASSLGGPGQLGEQYF; DNA: TGTGCCAGCAGCTTGGGGGGCCCGGGGCAGCTAGGTGAGCAGTACTTC; J: TRBJ2-7; size: many; V: TRBV5-4; D: -
CDR3: CASSEGQGYRGYTF; DNA: TGTGCCAGCAGTGAGGGACAGGGTTATCGTGGCTACACCTTC; J: TRBJ1-2; size: few; V: TRBV28; D: TRBD1
CDR3: CASSFNTGELFF; DNA: TGTGCCAGCAGCTTCAACACCGGGGAGCTGTTTTTT; J: TRBJ2-2; size: few; V: TRBV7-9; D: -
CDR3: CAWSGSRASTEAFF; DNA: TGTGCCTGGAGTGGGTCCAGGGCGAGCACTGAAGCTTTCTTT; J: TRBJ1-1; size: many; V: TRBV30; D: -
CDR3: CSVEDTGEQFF; DNA: TGCAGCGTGGAAGATACAGGGGAGCAGTTCTTC; J: TRBJ2-1; size: few; V: TRBV29-1; D: -
CDR3: CSARDLAGVVTNEKLFF; DNA: TGCAGTGCTAGAGATTTGGCAGGGGTCGTGACTAATGAAAAACTGTTTTTT; J: TRBJ1-4; size: few; V: TRBV20-1; D: -
CDR3: CASSPMGGAGELFF; DNA: TGCGCCAGCAGCCCCATGGGGGGTGCCGGGGAGCTGTTTTTT; J: TRBJ2-2; size: few; V: TRBV4-1; D: -
CDR3: CAISESGQGAREQYF; DNA: TGTGCCATCAGTGAGTCGGGACAGGGGGCGCGGGAGCAGTACTTC; J: TRBJ2-7; size: -; V: TRBV10-3; D: TRBD1
CDR3: CASSRSATNEKLFF; DNA: TGTGCCAGCAGCCGATCGGCAACTAATGAAAAACTGTTTTTT; J: TRBJ1-4; size: few; V: TRBV7-6; D: -
CDR3: CASSARPAGQLPPDTQYF; DNA: TGTGCCAGCAGCGCGCGGCCGGCGGGACAACTGCCCCCAGATACGCAGTATTTT; J: TRBJ2-3; size: -; V: TRBV13; D: -
CDR3: CASSLTADQPQHF; DNA: TGCGCCAGCAGCTTAACAGCGGATCAGCCCCAGCATTTT; J: TRBJ1-5; size: few; V: TRBV5-1; D: -
CDR3: CASSYSWLRGYTF; DNA: TGTGCCAGCAGTTACTCATGGCTCAGGGGCTACACCTTC; J: TRBJ1-2; size: few; V: TRBV6-5; D: -
CDR3: CASSASEQYF; DNA: TGTGCCAGCAGTGCGAGTGAGCAGTACTTC; J: TRBJ2-7; size: few; V: TRBV6-4; D: -
CDR3: CASSGSYEQYF; DNA: TGCGCCAGCAGCGGTTCATACGAGCAGTACTTC; J: TRBJ2-7; size: many; V: TRBV10-2; D: -
CDR3: CASSPFFAGPDEGETQYF; DNA: TGCGCCAGCAGCCCGTTTTTCGCGGGACCCGACGAGGGGGAGACCCAGTACTTC; J: TRBJ2-5; size: -; V: TRBV5-1; D: -
CDR3: CASSLLGNSGANVLTF; DNA: TGTGCCAGCAGCTTATTAGGGAATTCTGGGGCCAACGTCCTGACTTTC; J: TRBJ2-6; size: few; V: TRBV7-9; D: -
CDR3: CASSREQGADQPQHF; DNA: TGCGCCAGCAGTCGAGAACAGGGGGCCGATCAGCCCCAGCATTTT; J: TRBJ1-5; size: few; V: TRBV4-1; D: TRBD1
CDR3: CASSLDEGLSYEQYF; DNA: TGTGCCAGCAGCTTAGACGAGGGGCTCTCCTACGAGCAGTACTTC; J: TRBJ2-7; size: many; V: TRBV7-6; D: -
CDR3: CSAGGAGNEQYF; DNA: TGCAGTGCGGGGGGGGCAGGGAACGAGCAGTACTTC; J: TRBJ2-7; size: medium-sized; V: TRBV20-1; D: -
CDR3: CASSPADRGGFEQYF; DNA: TGTGCCAGCAGCCCAGCGGACAGGGGGGGATTCGAGCAGTACTTC; J: TRBJ2-7; size: few; V: TRBV7-9; D: TRBD1
CDR3: CASSPRQGRYEQYF; DNA: TGCGCCAGCAGCCCAAGACAGGGGCGGTACGAGCAGTACTTC; J: TRBJ2-7; size: few; V: TRBV5-1; D: TRBD1
CDR3: CASSSYGELFF; DNA: TGTGCCAGCAGCTCTTACGGGGAGCTGTTTTTT; J: TRBJ2-2; size: -; V: TRBV7-9; D: -
CDR3: CASRVDRNTEAFF; DNA: TGCGCCAGCAGGGTGGACCGGAACACTGAAGCTTTCTTT; J: TRBJ1-1; size: many; V: TRBV5-1; D: -